One and the same sample provided the 32 T cell receptor beta chains below, sequenced in a study of beta chain features in type 1 diabetes. The isolated RNA, all of it, was reverse transcribed, so expressed TCRB transcripts were what got sequenced. TCRdb keeps only in-frame clones here, not all; method: immunoSEQ multiplex PCR. The sample holds 970,000 or so clones, about a sixth seen once. Sequencing input: naive CD4+ T cells from blood. The receptors were gathered from a woman younger than 35 in good health.

The genes are TRBV10-3 and TRBJ1-2; D remains unclear. V dropped 4 bases and J dropped 8 bases, with 11 bases sitting between them. CDR3 length: 12 residues. Per the germline V gene, CDR1 is ENHRY and CDR2 is SYGVKD. Here the CDR3 reads CAISGDERGYTF. Here the CDR3 DNA reads TGTGCCATCAGTGGTGATGAACGAGGCTACACCTTC.

This clone was recorded a few times. This sample also contains other DNA sequences that code for the same CDR3. The chain recombines TRBV7-2 with TRBJ1-5; 7 bases match TRBD1. Germline V lookup: CDR1 SGHTA, CDR2 FQGNSA. The V and J ends lost 3 bases and 4 bases, in that order; junction bases with no gene match: 0. CDR3 length: 13 residues. This chain's CDR3 is CASSLTGNQPQHF. CDR3 DNA: TGTGCCAGCAGCTTGACAGGGAATCAGCCCCAGCATTTT.

A few counts support this clone. V usage is TRBV5-1 and J usage is TRBJ2-5, with D tentatively TRBD2 (5 bases). Trimming took 0 bases from V and 2 from J, leaving 14 bases between them. This CDR3 has 16 amino acids. Germline lookup yields CDR1 SGHRS and CDR2 YFSETQ. The CDR3 sequence: CASSLASSGSQETQYF. CDR3 in DNA: TGCGCCAGCAGCTTGGCTTCCTCGGGATCTCAAGAGACCCAGTACTTC.

The V call is TRBV5-4, the J call TRBJ2-1, with TRBD2 matching 9 bases. There are 15 residues in the CDR3. The V segment lost 2 bases and the J segment 9 bases; nucleotides outside the gene matches: 9. Germline V CDR1 and CDR2: SGHNT, YYREEE (reference sequence). CDR3 in amino acids: CASSFGGSGSSEQFF. The DNA for the CDR3 is TGTGCCAGCAGCTTCGGGGGTAGCGGGAGTAGTGAGCAGTTCTTC.

The J gene is TRBJ1-2, the V gene TRBV6-5; D is unresolved. The V gene lost 0 bases and the J gene lost 5 bases, with 10 bases spanning the gap. Germline V gene data show CDR1 as MNHEY and CDR2 as SVGAGI. The CDR3 is 14 residues long. The CDR3 loop reads CASSYSPSVYGYTF. CDR3 sequence (DNA): TGTGCCAGCAGTTACTCCCCTTCCGTGTATGGCTACACCTTC.

The CDR3: CASGSPGQGYEQYF. The CDR3 DNA sequence: TGTGCCAGCGGTTCTCCGGGACAGGGCTACGAGCAGTACTTC. This chain uses TRBV28 with TRBJ2-7; 9 positions agree with TRBD1. Germline values: CDR1 MDHEN, CDR2 SYDVKM. The CDR3 is 14 residues long. The V gene end was trimmed by 8 bases and the J gene end by 3 bases; junction bases not matched to a gene: 8.

This clone has ten or more counts. The CDR3 reads CASSLQSTGELFF. The CDR3 DNA is TGCGCCAGCAGTTTACAGAGCACCGGGGAGCTGTTTTTT. This sequence joins TRBV23-1 and TRBJ2-2; D is undetermined. TRBV23-1 falls under the ORF class, with uncertain function. The CDR3 totals 13 residues. V was cut by 5 bases and J by 4 bases, with 8 bases left in between.

This chain joins TRBV15 and TRBJ2-1; weak D call: TRBD1 (7 bases). This CDR3 is built from 15 residues. Germline CDR1 is LNHNV and CDR2 is YYDKDF (reference sequence). V lost 7 bases, J lost 4 bases, and 17 bases lay in between. This chain's CDR3 is CATNPGDSSYNEQFF. The CDR3 DNA follows: TGTGCCACCAACCCGGGGGACAGTTCATACAATGAGCAGTTCTTC. Complete variable domain (other parts from reference TRBV15 and TRBJ2-1): DAMVIQNPRYQVTQFGKPVTLSCSQTLNHNVMYWYQQKSSQAPKLLFHYYDKDFNNEADTPDNFQSRRPNTSFCFLDIRSPGLGDTAMYLCATNPGDSSYNEQFFGPGTRLTVL.

Comments on this clone: This same CDR3 is encoded by further DNA sequences in the sample. V is TRBV7-6 and J is TRBJ2-5; D is uncertain. The length of the CDR3 is 11 residues. Trimming stripped 5 bases from V and 2 bases from J, with 3 bases between. Germline assignment: CDR1 SGHVS and CDR2 FNYEAQ. The DNA of the CDR3 is TGTGCCAGCAGCCCTCAAGAGACCCAGTACTTC. Amino acids: CASSPQETQYF.

This clone has only a few counts. The chain is built from TRBV2 and TRBJ2-3, with TRBD2 identical over 9 bases. This CDR3 is 14 amino acids long. Losses at the gene ends were 5 bases for V and 6 bases for J; bases not matched to a gene: 6. In germline, CDR1 is SNHLY, CDR2 FYNNEI. The CDR3 protein is CASSRAGGPDTQYF. The CDR3 DNA is TGTGCCAGCAGTCGGGCGGGAGGGCCGGATACGCAGTATTTT.

This clone was found a few times. The chain couples TRBV6-1 to TRBJ2-7, with D tentatively TRBD1 (5 bases). V lost 2 bases and J 0 bases, leaving 14 bases between the germline ends. CDR3 length: 16 residues. Germline CDR1 reads MNHNS; CDR2 reads SASEGT. This CDR3 reads CASSELVRASSYEQYF. The CDR3 coding sequence is TGTGCCAGCAGTGAATTAGTCAGGGCGAGCTCCTACGAGCAGTACTTC.

V is TRBV2 and J is TRBJ2-3, with 9 bases fitting TRBD1. Germline V gives CDR1 SNHLY, CDR2 FYNNEI. The CDR3 totals 15 residues. Trimming took 5 bases from V and 1 from J; bases not matched to a gene: 4. The CDR3 loop reads CASSTDRGRTDTQYF. In DNA form, the CDR3 reads TGTGCCAGCAGTACGGACAGGGGCCGCACAGATACGCAGTATTTT. Supplemented by reference TRBV2 and TRBJ2-3, the full variable domain reads EPEVTQTPSHQVTQMGQEVILRCVPISNHLYFYWYRQILGQKVEFLVSFYNNEISEKSEIFDDQFSVERPDGSNFTLKIRSTKLEDSAMYFCASSTDRGRTDTQYFGPGTRLTVL.

This clone has more than one count but fewer than ten. The chain employs TRBV28 and TRBJ1-1; TRBD1 matches 7 bases. CDR1 and CDR2 from the germline V gene are MDHEN and SYDVKM. With V trimmed by 2 bases and J by 6 bases, 6 bases remained unmatched. CDR3 length: 14 amino acids. The CDR3 DNA reads TGTGCCAGCAGTTTACCGGACAGGTGGCCTGAAGCTTTCTTT. It encodes CASSLPDRWPEAFF.

V and J are TRBV4-1 and TRBJ2-3, with a tentative D call TRBD2 (5 bases). The germline V and J ends were trimmed by 1 base and 4 bases, with 6 bases remaining between them. Germline assignment: CDR1 MGHRA and CDR2 YSYEKL. This CDR3 is 13 amino acids long. CDR3 sequence reads: CASSQVGADTQYF. For the CDR3, the DNA is TGCGCCAGCAGCCAAGTGGGAGCAGATACGCAGTATTTT.

The V call is TRBV28, the J call TRBJ2-6; 9 bases align to TRBD1. This CDR3 has 16 amino acids. V shed 6 bases, J shed 4 bases, and the junction held 7 bases outside the gene matches. Germline values: CDR1 MDHEN, CDR2 SYDVKM. The DNA of the CDR3 is TGTGCCAGCAGAGAACAGGGGGCATCAGGGGCCAACGTCCTGACTTTC. Translated, it gives CASREQGASGANVLTF.

This clone was counted only a few times. V gene TRBV29-1 combines with J gene TRBJ2-1, with D uncertain. Per the germline V gene, CDR1 is SQVTM and CDR2 is ANQGSEA. V lost 6 bases to trimming and J lost 4 bases, with 10 bases between them. This CDR3 is built from 12 residues. The CDR3 region is CSVDTGYNEQFF. Here the CDR3 DNA reads TGCAGCGTAGACACTGGATACAATGAGCAGTTCTTC.

This clone has only a few counts. The genes are TRBV19 and TRBJ2-7, with TRBD1 matching 8 bases. The CDR3 runs to 15 residues. CDR1 is LNHDA, CDR2 SQIVND, per germline (reference sequence). V dropped 3 bases and J dropped 4; count of bases not matched to a gene: 8. The CDR3 loop is CASSIRGTGIYEQYF. The CDR3 nucleotides read TGTGCCAGTAGTATTCGTGGGACAGGAATATACGAGCAGTACTTC.

This clone was counted a few times. J is TRBJ1-5 and V is TRBV15, with no clear D. The germline V and J ends were trimmed by 1 base and 1 base, with 17 bases remaining between them. The CDR3 consists of 18 residues. CDR1 and CDR2 (germline): LNHNV, YYDKDF (reference sequence). CDR3 sequence: CATSRVPVQLQSNQPQHF. Written as DNA, the CDR3 is TGTGCCACCAGCAGAGTTCCCGTCCAGTTACAAAGCAATCAGCCCCAGCATTTT.

CDR3 sequence: CASSIERGAAPQHF. The CDR3, as DNA: TGTGCCAGTAGTATAGAGCGGGGGGCCGCTCCCCAGCATTTT. The genes are TRBV19 and TRBJ1-5; tentatively, D is TRBD1 (6 bases). The CDR3 covers 14 residues. Germline V gene data show CDR1 as LNHDA and CDR2 as SQIVND (reference sequence). The V end lost 0 bases, the J end lost 10 bases, and 13 bases lay between the germline ends.

V gene TRBV5-1 combines with J gene TRBJ2-2; 8 bases align to TRBD2. The CDR3 runs 16 residues. The germline V gene has CDR1 SGHRS and CDR2 YFSETQ. J gave up 1 base and V 4 bases, and 6 bases lay outside the gene matches. The CDR3 region is CASSTATSGNTGELFF. The DNA for the CDR3 is TGCGCCAGCAGCACAGCCACTAGCGGGAACACCGGGGAGCTGTTTTTT.

This clone was seen a few times. The chain has TRBV14 and TRBJ2-2; D gene uncertain. Trimming left V 4 bases short and J 8 bases short, with 8 bases between. CDR1 SGHDN and CDR2 FVKESK come from the germline V gene. The CDR3 is 12 amino acids. The CDR3 DNA sequence: TGTGCCAGCAGCCCCCAGTATGGGGAGCTGTTTTTT. It is translated as CASSPQYGELFF.

V usage is TRBV6-6 and J usage is TRBJ2-5, with 9 nucleotides matching TRBD2. The junction had 4 bases not matched to a gene; V was cut back by 0 bases and J by 5 bases. This CDR3 is 15 amino acids long. Germline CDR1 reads MNHNY; CDR2 reads SVGAGI (reference sequence). The CDR3: CASSYSREGHETQYF. In DNA form, the CDR3 reads TGTGCCAGCAGTTACTCGCGGGAGGGCCATGAGACCCAGTACTTC.

As to this clone: Different DNA sequences within this sample yield the same CDR3. The genes are TRBV7-2 and TRBJ2-7; TRBD2 matches 10 bases. V lost 1 base, J lost 2 bases, and 2 bases stayed unmatched. Germline CDR1 is SGHTA and CDR2 is FQGNSA. CDR3 length: 15 residues. CDR3 DNA sequence: TGTGCCAGCAGCTTAGAGCTAGCGGGAGCCTACGAGCAGTACTTC. This translates into CASSLELAGAYEQYF.

The J gene is TRBJ2-2, the V gene TRBV6-5; D is uncertain. Trimming took off 7 bases at V and 4 bases at J, with 7 bases between the two ends. This CDR3 has 12 amino acids. Germline lookup yields CDR1 MNHEY and CDR2 SVGAGI. The DNA of the CDR3 is TGTGCCAGCAACAGAGGCACCGGGGAGCTGTTTTTT. This gives the protein CASNRGTGELFF.

A few counts support this clone. This chain joins TRBV5-1 and TRBJ2-3; 11 positions agree with TRBD2. The CDR3 is 17 residues long. V gave up 4 bases and J gave up 6 bases; unmatched junction bases: 13. Germline V gene data show CDR1 as SGHRS and CDR2 as YFSETQ. This CDR3 is CASSMDYLAGGGDTQYF. The DNA for the CDR3 is TGCGCCAGCAGCATGGATTATCTAGCGGGAGGAGGGGATACGCAGTATTTT.

The gene calls are TRBV7-2 and TRBJ2-2, with D maybe TRBD2 (7 bases). Germline-derived CDR1 and CDR2 are SGHTA and FQGNSA. The CDR3 covers 16 residues. V was shortened by 1 base and J by 4 bases, with 13 bases between the two germline ends. The CDR3 nucleotides are TGTGCCAGCAGCTTAGACGGACTAGGGGGCACCGGGGAGCTGTTTTTT. Translation gives CASSLDGLGGTGELFF. Combining the CDR3 with reference TRBV7-2 and TRBJ2-2 gives the whole variable domain GAGVSQSPSNKVTEKGKDVELRCDPISGHTALYWYRQSLGQGLEFLIYFQGNSAPDKSGLPSDRFSAERTGGSVSTLTIQRTQQEDSAVYLCASSLDGLGGTGELFFGEGSRLTVL.

This clone was counted between two and nine times. V gene TRBV10-3 combines with J gene TRBJ2-3; 10 bases match TRBD2. Germline V gene sequence: CDR1 ENHRY, CDR2 SYGVKD. The CDR3 is made up of 16 amino acids. The V and J ends lost 5 bases and 3 bases, in that order; junction bases with no gene match: 8. The CDR3 reads CAISPGLAIGTDTQYF. The CDR3 nucleotides are TGTGCCATCAGTCCGGGACTAGCGATTGGTACAGATACGCAGTATTTT.

This clone was counted between two and nine times. The genes are TRBV19 and TRBJ2-1, with 8 positions matching TRBD1. CDR1 and CDR2 from the germline V gene are LNHDA and SQIVND (reference sequence). The CDR3 sequence is 12 residues long. The J segment lost 10 bases and the V segment lost 6 bases, leaving 5 bases of the junction unmatched. CDR3 nucleotide sequence: TGTGCCAGTAGGGACAGGGCATGGGAGCAGTTCTTC. It encodes CASRDRAWEQFF.

V and J are TRBV7-2 and TRBJ1-2, with 7 bases aligning to TRBD1. Trimming at V came to 5 bases and at J to 8 bases, leaving 5 bases not matched to a gene. CDR3 length equals 12 residues. Germline V gene sequence: CDR1 SGHTA, CDR2 FQGNSA. The CDR3 is CASSETGRGYTF. Here the CDR3 DNA reads TGTGCCAGCAGCGAGACAGGGAGAGGCTACACCTTC.

The chain has TRBV7-9 and TRBJ1-1; a weak D match, TRBD1 (6 bases). The V gene lost 0 bases and the J gene lost 2 bases, with 10 bases spanning the gap. CDR1 and CDR2 (germline): SEHNR, FQNEAQ (reference sequence). The CDR3 spans 15 residues. The CDR3 region has the DNA TGTGCCAGCAGCTTAGCGTTAGGGGGTAACACTGAAGCTTTCTTT. It translates to CASSLALGGNTEAFF.

This clone has just one count. The chain uses TRBV2 and TRBJ2-1, with no clear D. V lost 6 bases, J lost 2 bases, and 17 bases lay in between. The CDR3 consists of 16 residues. Germline V gene data show CDR1 as SNHLY and CDR2 as FYNNEI. The DNA of the CDR3 is TGTGCCAGCAGACCCAGGACCCCCTTAACCTACAATGAGCAGTTCTTC. Translation gives CASRPRTPLTYNEQFF.

V usage is TRBV7-2 and J usage is TRBJ1-2; no definite D call. V was shortened by 2 bases and J by 8 bases, with 18 bases between the two germline ends. The CDR3 covers 15 residues. Germline V gene lookup returns CDR1 SGHTA and CDR2 FQGNSA. CDR3: CASSLSRPRAGGYTF. The CDR3 region has the DNA TGTGCCAGCAGCTTATCCCGGCCGCGAGCGGGAGGCTACACCTTC.